The 12 T cell receptor beta chains listed next were all sequenced from one sample in a study of metastatic and nonmetastatic thyroid tumors. Thyroid surgery was performed in patients who had received no treatment beforehand. From the PCR reads, TCRdb re-called clones with MiXCR. The table shows under 50,000 clones, with 15% to 20% occurring only once. Sequenced material: tumor tissue. Source of these receptors: a female donor with papillary thyroid cancer or a benign thyroid nodule (not recorded which). Some clones in this sample may be carry-over from other donors' samples.

This clone was seen repeatedly, ten times or more. CDR3 DNA sequence: TGTGCCAGCAGTTTAAGGCTAGCCACCACCGGGGAGCTGTTTTTT. Its protein product is CASSLRLATTGELFF. The V gene is TRBV12-3 or TRBV12-4, the J gene TRBJ2-2; D is perhaps TRBD2 (5 bases). The CDR3 spans 15 residues. Trimming removed 2 bases at V and 4 bases at J, with 11 bases between.

This clone was seen a few times. This chain connects TRBV10-3 to TRBJ2-3; 9 positions match TRBD2. CDR3 length equals 16 residues. V lost 0 bases to trimming and J lost 1 base; unmatched junction nucleotides: 2. Germline V gives CDR1 ENHRY, CDR2 SYGVKD. CDR3 bases: TGTGCCATCAGTGAGTCAGCTAGCGGGGGCACAGATACGCAGTATTTT. Encoded protein: CAISESASGGTDTQYF.

The sample holds a few counts of this clone. V usage is TRBV27 and J usage is TRBJ2-3; the match to TRBD2 covers 7 bases. CDR3 size: 15 residues. Germline lookup yields CDR1 MNHEY and CDR2 SMNVEV (reference sequence). With 8 bases clipped from V and 4 bases from J, the junction kept 12 bases outside the gene matches. CDR3 protein: CASHPGAGPPDTQYF. The DNA of the CDR3 is TGTGCCAGCCATCCCGGAGCGGGACCCCCAGATACGCAGTATTTT.

V is TRBV20-1 and J is TRBJ1-5, with 10 bases identical to TRBD1. V shed 1 base, J shed 7 bases, and the junction held 10 bases outside the gene matches. Germline V CDR1 and CDR2: DFQATT, SNEGSKA (reference sequence). The CDR3 sequence is 16 residues long. The CDR3 nucleotides read TGCAGTGCTAGAGGGAGAGACAGGGGGCTGGGGCAGCCCCAGCATTTT. Translated: CSARGRDRGLGQPQHF.

This clone was picked up many times. The J gene is TRBJ1-6, the V gene TRBV20-1; TRBD1 matches 8 bases. V lost 5 bases and J lost 10; bases outside the gene matches: 4. This CDR3 is built from 12 residues. CDR1 and CDR2 from the germline V gene are DFQATT and SNEGSKA (reference sequence). The CDR3 nucleotides read TGCAGTGCTCCAAGACAGGGGTCACCCCTCCACTTT. As protein: CSAPRQGSPLHF.

As regards this clone: Just one base apart from a much larger clone, this may be a read error. The chain joins TRBV5-6 to TRBJ2-3; D is unclear. CDR1 is SGHDT, CDR2 YYEEEE, per germline. The V and J ends lost 5 bases and 4 bases respectively, with 17 bases between them. The CDR3 runs to 15 residues. The DNA for the CDR3 is TGTGCCAGCAGATTGAAACTGTCCGGTCCAGATACGCAGTATTTT. It codes for CASRLKLSGPDTQYF.

This clone was seen ten or more times. The gene calls are TRBV12-3 or TRBV12-4 and TRBJ2-1; 11 bases fit TRBD2. With 2 bases clipped from V and 4 bases from J, the junction kept 10 bases outside the gene matches. The CDR3 contains 18 residues. In DNA, the CDR3 is TGTGCCAGCAGTTTAAGAGGGTTGGGACTAGCGGTTTACAATGAGCAGTTCTTC. Protein: CASSLRGLGLAVYNEQFF.

This clone was detected ten times or more. The V gene is TRBV11-2, the J gene TRBJ1-5; possibly TRBD1 for D (5 bases). The V end was cut by 5 bases, the J end by 0 bases, with 14 bases between. Germline lookup yields CDR1 SGHAT and CDR2 FQNNGV. CDR3 size: 16 residues. CDR3: CASSAGTFFSNQPQHF. The CDR3 coding sequence is TGTGCCAGCAGCGCCGGGACTTTTTTTAGCAATCAGCCCCAGCATTTT.

This clone was seen repeatedly, ten times or more. The V and J genes are TRBV5-1 and TRBJ1-2; 8 nucleotides line up with TRBD1. Looked up from germline, CDR1 is SGHRS and CDR2 is YFSETQ. This CDR3 has 13 amino acids. V trimming: 4 bases; J trimming: 7 bases; junction bases outside the gene matches: 6. CDR3 region: CASSVGQGGGYTF. CDR3 nucleotides: TGCGCCAGCAGCGTTGGACAGGGTGGTGGCTACACCTTC.

This clone was observed at least ten times. The chain joins TRBV11-3 to TRBJ2-1, with TRBD2 as a possible D gene (6 bases). This CDR3 is built from 16 residues. Trimming cost V 1 base and J 2 bases, with 12 bases left between them. Germline V lookup: CDR1 SGHNT, CDR2 YENEEA. CDR3 protein: CASSLGLSGPYNEQFF. The DNA for the CDR3 is TGTGCCAGCAGCTTAGGTTTGAGCGGGCCCTACAATGAGCAGTTCTTC.

This clone has ten or more counts. V gene TRBV11-2 combines with J gene TRBJ2-2, with TRBD1 identical over 7 bases. Germline V CDR1 and CDR2: SGHAT, FQNNGV. Germline trimming cut 5 bases from V and 4 bases from J; bases unmatched to any gene: 4. This CDR3 region has 14 residues. The CDR3 sequence is CASSRDRVTGELFF. DNA of the CDR3: TGTGCCAGCAGCCGGGACAGAGTCACCGGGGAGCTGTTTTTT.

This clone appeared a few times. One junction end does not reproduce the germline sequence, and a read error may be involved. J is TRBJ1-5 and V is TRBV28; 7 bases agree with TRBD1. Per germline, CDR1 MDHEN and CDR2 SYDVKM. CDR3 length: 15 residues. For the CDR3, the DNA is TGTGCCAGCAGTATAACCGGGACAGTGGGTCAGCCCCATCATTTT. This sequence encodes CASSITGTVGQPHHF.